Listed below are T cell receptor beta chains from one sample, sequenced in a study of cytotoxic CD8 clonotypes in ibrutinib-treated CLL. Here immunoSEQ multiplex PCR was the method, and the copy in TCRdb shows in-frame clones only, minus some. The top ten hold roughly 4.6% of the sample, which has under 200,000 clones, under 85% seen once. The input for sequencing was PBMCs, taken after 24 months of ibrutinib treatment. The receptor set was obtained from a human donor with chronic lymphocytic leukemia. The CDR3 runs from the conserved cysteine through the conserved F or W. The D gene is left open where the match is weak. For some rows the clone size is stated as once, few or many, or as a class when expanded; others skip it.

v_call,d_call,j_call,clone_size,cdr3_nt,cdr3_aa
TRBV5-8,TRBD1,TRBJ1-5,few,TGTGCCAGCAGCCCCGGACAGGGGTTTCAGCCCCAGCATTTT,CASSPGQGFQPQHF
TRBV7-9,-,TRBJ1-1,-,TGTGCCAGCAGCTTAGTTCGGGGAAACACTGAAGCTTTCTTT,CASSLVRGNTEAFF
TRBV7-9,TRBD1,TRBJ2-7,-,TGTGCCAGCAGCTCCGACAGGGGGAACTACGAGCAGTACTTC,CASSSDRGNYEQYF
TRBV11-1,-,TRBJ1-1,-,TGTGCCAGCAGCTCCCTATATTGGGGGAACACTGAAGCTTTCTTT,CASSSLYWGNTEAFF
TRBV30,-,TRBJ2-2,many,TGTGCCTGGATGACAAACAGCAACACCGGGGAGCTGTTTTTT,CAWMTNSNTGELFF
TRBV2,TRBD2,TRBJ2-1,-,TGTGCCAGCAGGGGCGGGAGCTCCTCCTACAATGAGCAGTTCTTC,CASRGGSSSYNEQFF
TRBV4-1,-,TRBJ1-3,-,TGCGCCAGCAGCCAAGATATAGAGGGAAACACCATATATTTT,CASSQDIEGNTIYF
TRBV19,TRBD2,TRBJ2-7,-,TGTGCCAGTAGTACCATAGCGGGAGCGGGCTACGAGCAGTACTTC,CASSTIAGAGYEQYF
TRBV6-4,TRBD2,TRBJ2-1,-,TGTGCCAGCAGTGACTCCACTAGCGGGAGGAATGAGCAGTTCTTC,CASSDSTSGRNEQFF
TRBV21-1,-,TRBJ2-2,-,TGTGCCAGCAGCGCTCGGACTAACACCGGGGAGCTGTTTTTT,CASSARTNTGELFF
TRBV29-1,TRBD1,TRBJ2-7,few,TGCAGCGTTGAAGGCCCCGGGACAGGGGGAGGGGAGCAGTACTTC,CSVEGPGTGGGEQYF
TRBV19,TRBD1,TRBJ2-7,-,TGTGCCACTACCAGGGCAGGGGGCCCCTACGAGCAGTACTTC,CATTRAGGPYEQYF
TRBV28,-,TRBJ2-3,-,TGTGCCAGCAGTTTTAGCGTCCCTAGCACAGATACGCAGTATTTT,CASSFSVPSTDTQYF
TRBV29-1,TRBD2,TRBJ2-3,-,TGCAGCGTTGAGCGGCTAGCGGCAGATACGCAGTATTTT,CSVERLAADTQYF
TRBV29-1,TRBD2,TRBJ2-7,-,TGCAGCGTTCAGCGGGCTAGCGGGAGCCCTGGCTGGCAGTACTTC,CSVQRASGSPGWQYF
TRBV25-1,-,TRBJ2-7,-,-,CASSEFGSGASGVYF
TRBV7-2,TRBD1,TRBJ1-2,-,TGTGCCAGCAGCTCAGGAAGGACAGGGCTTGGCTACACCTTC,CASSSGRTGLGYTF
TRBV29-1,-,TRBJ2-3,-,TGCAGCCCGTTCCACCCCAGAGGGGTTGGCACAGATACGCAGTATTTT,CSPFHPRGVGTDTQYF
TRBV11-3,-,TRBJ1-1,once,TGTGCCAGCAGCCACAGGAGCCGGAGCACTGAAGCTTTCTTT,CASSHRSRSTEAFF
TRBV28,-,TRBJ2-1,-,TGTGCCAGCAGTTTGGAGGGACGGGGGAACAATGAGCAGTTCTTC,CASSLEGRGNNEQFF
TRBV19,TRBD1,TRBJ2-2,-,TGTGCCAGTAGAACCGGGACAGGAGGAACCGGGGAGCTGTTTTTT,CASRTGTGGTGELFF
TRBV7-2,TRBD1,TRBJ1-1,-,TGTGCCAGCAGCATAAGACAGGGCTTCACTGAAGCTTTCTTT,CASSIRQGFTEAFF
TRBV30,-,TRBJ1-1,few,TGTGCCTGGATTAACACTGAAGCTTTCTTT,CAWINTEAFF
TRBV15,TRBD1,TRBJ1-2,-,TGTGCCACCAGCAAAACTACAGGGGGAGGGTATGGCTACACCTTC,CATSKTTGGGYGYTF
TRBV2,TRBD1,TRBJ1-1,few,TGTGCCAGCACTAGACAGGGTTCCAGCACTGAAGCTTTCTTT,CASTRQGSSTEAFF
TRBV18,TRBD1,TRBJ1-1,-,TGTGCCAGCTCAACGGGACAGGGCCAGAACACTGAAGCTTTCTTT,CASSTGQGQNTEAFF